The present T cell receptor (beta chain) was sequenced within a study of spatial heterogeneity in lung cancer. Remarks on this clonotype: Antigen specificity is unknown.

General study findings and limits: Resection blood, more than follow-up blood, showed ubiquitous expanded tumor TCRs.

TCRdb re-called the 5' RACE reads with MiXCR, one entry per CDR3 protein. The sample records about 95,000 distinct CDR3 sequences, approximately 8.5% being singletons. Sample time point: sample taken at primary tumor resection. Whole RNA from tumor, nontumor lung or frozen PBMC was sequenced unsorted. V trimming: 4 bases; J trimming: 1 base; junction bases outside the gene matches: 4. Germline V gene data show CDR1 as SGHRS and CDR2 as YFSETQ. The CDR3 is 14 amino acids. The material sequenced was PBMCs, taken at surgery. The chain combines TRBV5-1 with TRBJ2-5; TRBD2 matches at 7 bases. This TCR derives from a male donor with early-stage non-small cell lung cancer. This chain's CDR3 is CASSAPGGQETQYF. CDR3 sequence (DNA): TGCGCCAGCAGCGCCCCGGGGGGCCAAGAGACCCAGTACTTC.